Below are 16 T cell receptor beta chains sequenced from a single sample in a study of T cells in Graves' hyperthyroidism and ophthalmopathy. It was RNA transcripts that yielded the amplified TCR beta CDR3 regions. When the TCR CDR3 underwent first-round RT-PCR, the HTBI primer set was used. MiXCR, run by TCRdb on the multiplex PCR reads, gives a single entry per CDR3 protein. Of 610,000 or so distinct CDR3 sequences in the sample, about half were seen once. Material: peripheral blood or thyroid tissue (not recorded which). These receptor sequences come from a woman aged 18 to 35 with Graves' hyperthyroidism.

This clonotype occurred a few times. The V call is TRBV7-3, the J call TRBJ2-1, with TRBD2 identical over 9 bases. Germline V lookup: CDR1 SGHTA, CDR2 FQGTGA. The CDR3 sequence is 14 residues long. V lost 5 bases to trimming and J lost 6 bases; unmatched junction nucleotides: 5. The CDR3 reads CASSTGTSSNEQFF. CDR3 DNA sequence: TGTGCCAGCAGCACCGGGACTAGCAGCAATGAGCAGTTCTTC.

This clonotype was seen only once. The DNA of the CDR3 is TGTGCCAGCAGCGCTGGGACATCAAGGGGATGGGGATACACCTTC. Its translation is CASSAGTSRGWGYTF. The chain combines TRBV7-2 with TRBJ1-2, with D perhaps TRBD1 (6 bases). V was trimmed by 5 bases and J by 11 bases, leaving 24 bases between them. This CDR3 contains 15 residues. Germline CDR1 SGHTA, CDR2 FQGNSA.

The genes are TRBV29-1 and TRBJ1-2; D call uncertain. Germline CDR1 is SQVTM and CDR2 is ANQGSEA. The CDR3 runs 10 residues. Trimming took off 5 bases at V and 10 bases at J, with 11 bases between the two ends. CDR3 nucleotides: TGCAGCGTTAGTGGTGGGGACTACACCTTC. Translating gives CSVSGGDYTF.

Points on this clonotype: It may be a read error: a sequence one base away is much more abundant. The chain carries TRBV6-5 and TRBJ1-5; D is unresolved. This CDR3 has 15 residues. The germline V gene encodes CDR1 MNHEY and CDR2 SVGAGI. CDR3 nucleotide sequence: TGTGCCGGCAGTTACTCGATACGCGACACCCAGCCCCAGCATTTT. This translates into CAGSYSIRDTQPQHF.

This clonotype was recorded at least ten times. The V call is TRBV11-2, the J call TRBJ1-1, with D possibly TRBD1 on 6 matching bases. The length of the CDR3 is 13 residues. Trimming stripped 5 bases from V and 1 base from J, with 8 bases between. CDR1 is SGHAT and CDR2 is FQNNGV in the germline V gene. The CDR3 sequence is CASSEDRNTEAFF. CDR3 DNA sequence: TGTGCCAGCAGCGAGGACAGGAACACTGAAGCTTTCTTT.

The chain has TRBV12-3 or TRBV12-4 and TRBJ2-5; the D gene is possibly TRBD2 (7 bases). V was cut by 5 bases and J by 5 bases, with 18 bases left in between. This CDR3 comprises 15 residues. The CDR3 DNA sequence: TGTGCCAGCAGTCCCGAGGGGGGGGCTATGGAGACCCAGTACTTC. Its protein product is CASSPEGGAMETQYF.

CDR3 sequence (DNA): TGCGCCAGCAGCCCATTCGGGACAGGGAGCCCCCAGTACTTC. This encodes CASSPFGTGSPQYF. V is TRBV5-1 and J is TRBJ2-7, with 9 bases matching TRBD1. The CDR3 is 14 amino acids. After removal of 4 bases from V and 10 bases from J, the junction contained 12 bases not matched to a gene. Germline assignment: CDR1 SGHRS and CDR2 YFSETQ.

This clonotype was observed a single time. This may come from a read error, since a much larger clone is one base off. The chain employs TRBV11-1 and TRBJ2-7; D possibly corresponds to TRBD2 (6 bases). The CDR3 runs 14 residues. Germline CDR1 and CDR2: SGHAT and FQDESV (reference sequence). The CDR3 loop is CASSHGTPPYEQYF. DNA for the CDR3: TGCGCCAGCAGCCATGGGACTCCGCCCTACGAGCAGTACTTC.

In this sample, this clonotype turned up many times. The rearrangement uses TRBV7-3 and TRBJ2-7; TRBD1 agrees at 7 bases. The CDR3 has 14 amino acids. Germline CDR1 and CDR2: SGHTA and FQGTGA. The trim removed 5 bases at V and 5 bases at J, leaving 9 bases unmatched. The CDR3 protein is CASSPSGGWDEQYF. CDR3 coding DNA: TGTGCCAGCAGCCCCTCAGGGGGATGGGACGAGCAGTACTTC.

This clonotype was recorded many times. The V call is TRBV12-5, the J call TRBJ1-1; unclear D gene. Germline V lookup: CDR1 LGHNT, CDR2 FRNRAP. The CDR3 sequence is 10 residues long. V dropped 9 bases and J dropped 5 bases, with 7 bases sitting between them. For the CDR3, the DNA is TGTGCTAGCATACAAACTGAAGCTTTCTTT. Translated, it gives CASIQTEAFF.

The chain couples TRBV10-3 to TRBJ1-2; 7 nucleotides align to TRBD1. V gave up 10 bases and J gave up 5 bases; unmatched junction bases: 10. Germline V gene lookup returns CDR1 ENHRY and CDR2 SYGVKD. The CDR3 has 13 amino acids. The chain's CDR3 is CATRQGQEYGYTF. The DNA for the CDR3 is TGTGCCACACGACAGGGACAAGAGTATGGCTACACCTTC.

This clonotype was seen a single time. The chain recombines TRBV29-1 with TRBJ1-4; D is undetermined. CDR3 length equals 17 residues. CDR1 is SQVTM, CDR2 ANQGSEA, per germline. V lost 0 bases to trimming and J lost 8 bases, with 22 bases between them. The CDR3 region has the DNA TGCAGCGTTGAAGATAGGACCGACCCACGCTCTGGGGAAAAACTGTTTTTT. Translating gives CSVEDRTDPRSGEKLFF. Full variable domain (missing parts from reference TRBV29-1 and TRBJ1-4): SAVISQKPSRDICQRGTSLTIQCQVDSQVTMMFWYRQQPGQSLTLIATANQGSEATYESGFVIDKFPISRPNLTFSTLTVSNMSPEDSSIYLCSVEDRTDPRSGEKLFFGSGTQLSVL.

The V gene is TRBV20-1, the J gene TRBJ1-6; the match to TRBD1 covers 8 bases. Per the germline V gene, CDR1 is DFQATT and CDR2 is SNEGSKA (reference sequence). CDR3 length: 14 amino acids. V was pared by 6 bases and J by 8 bases, with 9 bases of the junction left unmatched. CDR3: CSAALGTGYSPLHF. For the CDR3, the DNA is TGCAGTGCCGCCCTCGGGACAGGTTATTCACCCCTCCACTTT.

V usage is TRBV20-1 and J usage is TRBJ2-5, with D perhaps TRBD2 (5 bases). V lost 1 base to trimming and J lost 0 bases, with 12 bases between them. The germline gives CDR1 DFQATT, CDR2 SNEGSKA (reference sequence). The CDR3 covers 15 residues. In DNA form, the CDR3 reads TGCAGTGCTAGAGTGGGTAGCGTGGACCAAGAGACCCAGTACTTC. Translation: CSARVGSVDQETQYF.

The J gene is TRBJ2-5, the V gene TRBV20-1; D is perhaps TRBD2 (5 bases). CDR3 length: 13 amino acids. V shed 3 bases and J shed 5 bases, with 13 bases lying between them. In germline, CDR1 is DFQATT, CDR2 SNEGSKA (reference sequence). CDR3 DNA: TGCAGTGCTAGGGGTCTCCAGCGGGAGACCCAGTACTTC. It codes for CSARGLQRETQYF.

This clonotype was seen many times. The rearrangement links TRBV27 to TRBJ1-5; D remains ambiguous. CDR1 and CDR2 (germline): MNHEY, SMNVEV (reference sequence). V was clipped by 3 bases and J by 3 bases, with 9 bases between them. The CDR3 is made up of 14 amino acids. The CDR3 DNA sequence: TGTGCCAGCAGTTTGGGGTTCGCCAATCAGCCCCAGCATTTT. It encodes CASSLGFANQPQHF.